This T cell receptor (beta chain) originates from a study of blood T cell repertoires in COVID-19. V dropped 6 bases and J dropped 1 base, with 12 bases sitting between them. This CDR3 spans 14 amino acids. The germline V gene has CDR1 SNHLY and CDR2 FYNNEI. Clones were sequenced by immunoSEQ multiplex PCR, and TCRdb holds only the in-frame ones, with some missing. The sample yields 250,000 to 350,000 clones, around 85% seen once. The clonotype originates from a woman aged 25 to 45 who had recovered from COVID-19. Material: PBMCs or T cells enriched from blood (not recorded which). The V and J genes are TRBV2 and TRBJ1-1; no clear D. This CDR3 is CASRTTPGNTEAFF. The CDR3 nucleotides read TGTGCCAGCAGAACGACCCCAGGGAACACTGAAGCTTTCTTT.